This T cell receptor beta chain was retrieved from a study of shared clonotypes between healthy human individuals. Per the authors' pipeline: ImmunoSEQ gave junction-only sequences without quality scores, so filtering differed. This table comes from immunoSEQ multiplex PCR, and its TCRdb copy is limited to in-frame clones, with some not included. The V and J calls and the clone size are those of that table, but D and trimming were determined from the DNA. The profile shows about 750,000 clones, nearly 95% of them singletons. General observations from the study: Of the naive CD4 clonotypes, around 5.2% were shared across several donors. Naive subsets usually exceeded memory subsets in estimated richness.

CDR3 length: 14 amino acids. V was trimmed by 7 bases and J by 0 bases, leaving 12 bases between them. Germline-derived CDR1 and CDR2 are MNHEY and SVGAGI. Naivety among CD8 cells was defined by CD45RO negativity and positive CCR7 selection, thereby excluding terminally differentiated effector memory CD45RA+ cells. Details on this clone: What it binds is not known.

The sample was naive CD8+ T cells sorted from blood. This chain joins TRBV6-5 and TRBJ2-5, with no clear D. The receptor was derived from a man younger than 40 in good health. CDR3 sequence: CASKIEPYQETQYF. The CDR3 DNA reads TGTGCCAGCAAGATTGAGCCGTACCAAGAGACCCAGTACTTC.